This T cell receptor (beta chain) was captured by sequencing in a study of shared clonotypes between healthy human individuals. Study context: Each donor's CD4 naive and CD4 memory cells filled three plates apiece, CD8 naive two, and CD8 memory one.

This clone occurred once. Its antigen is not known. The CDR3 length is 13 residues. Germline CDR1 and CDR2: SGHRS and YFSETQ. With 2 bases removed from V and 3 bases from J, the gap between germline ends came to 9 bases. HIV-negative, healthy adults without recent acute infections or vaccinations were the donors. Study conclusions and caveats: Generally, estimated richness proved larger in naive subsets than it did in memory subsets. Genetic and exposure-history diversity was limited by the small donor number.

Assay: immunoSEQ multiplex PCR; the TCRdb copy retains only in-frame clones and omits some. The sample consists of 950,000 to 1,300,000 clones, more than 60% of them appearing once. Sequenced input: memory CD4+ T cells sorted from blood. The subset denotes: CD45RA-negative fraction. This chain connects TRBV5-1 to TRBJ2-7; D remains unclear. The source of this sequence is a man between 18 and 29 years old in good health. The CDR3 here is CASSLVLGYEQYF. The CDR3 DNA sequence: TGCGCCAGCAGCTTAGTGTTGGGCTACGAGCAGTACTTC.